A selection of T cell receptor beta chains follows, all from one sample in a study of OX40 agonist ivuxolimab in advanced cancers. Libraries were prepared by immunoSEQ multiplex PCR; TCRdb keeps only in-frame clonotypes and omits some of them. The profile covers 65,000 to 75,000 clones, with around 85% appearing a single time and about 0.83% taken by the ten largest. Sequences were derived from CD4+ or CD8+ T cells sorted from blood, sampled in a trial of the OX40 agonist ivuxolimab. The receptors were gathered from an adult with an advanced solid tumor such as melanoma, head and neck, liver or kidney cancer. Each CDR3 is given with its conserved first and last residue. Fields, in order: J gene, CDR3 length, V gene, D gene, clone size, CDR3 protein, CDR3 DNA. A D gene is named only where the DNA matches it firmly. Part of the rows lack a size; the others show once, few, many or a class for expanded clones.

j_gene: TRBJ1-6
len: 16
v_gene: TRBV19
d_gene: NA
abundance: NA
CDR3aa: CASSTRRQYTTSPLHF
CDR3nt: TGTGCCAGTAGTACCCGACGACAGTATACTACTTCACCCCTCCACTTT

j_gene: TRBJ1-2
len: 13
v_gene: TRBV27
d_gene: NA
abundance: NA
CDR3aa: CASSASGVYGYTF
CDR3nt: TGTGCCAGCAGTGCGTCAGGGGTCTATGGCTACACCTTC

j_gene: TRBJ1-5
len: 13
v_gene: TRBV19
d_gene: NA
abundance: NA
CDR3aa: CASSKEGRQPQHF
CDR3nt: TGTGCCAGTAGTAAGGAGGGGAGGCAGCCCCAGCATTTT

j_gene: TRBJ2-7
len: 14
v_gene: TRBV7-9
d_gene: TRBD2
abundance: NA
CDR3aa: CASSSEGGSYEQYF
CDR3nt: TGTGCCAGCAGCTCGGAGGGAGGGAGCTACGAGCAGTACTTC

j_gene: TRBJ2-1
len: 14
v_gene: TRBV5-1
d_gene: NA
abundance: NA
CDR3aa: CASSLGQNLNEQFF
CDR3nt: TGCGCCAGCAGCTTGGGACAGAATCTAAATGAGCAGTTCTTC

j_gene: TRBJ2-1
len: 11
v_gene: TRBV18
d_gene: NA
abundance: NA
CDR3aa: CASSPGNEQFF
CDR3nt: TGTGCCAGCTCACCGGGCAATGAGCAGTTCTTC

j_gene: TRBJ1-5
len: 15
v_gene: TRBV5-1
d_gene: TRBD1
abundance: NA
CDR3aa: CASSLDGTVNQPQHF
CDR3nt: TGCGCCAGCAGCTTGGATGGGACAGTCAATCAGCCCCAGCATTTT

j_gene: TRBJ1-4
len: 15
v_gene: TRBV6-6
d_gene: NA
abundance: NA
CDR3aa: CASSYLGTSKEKLFF
CDR3nt: TGTGCCAGCAGTTACTTGGGGACGTCTAAGGAAAAACTGTTTTTT

j_gene: TRBJ2-5
len: 15
v_gene: TRBV9
d_gene: NA
abundance: NA
CDR3aa: CASSVGGTRRETQYF
CDR3nt: TGTGCCAGCAGCGTAGGTGGAACCCGACGGGAGACCCAGTACTTC

j_gene: TRBJ2-3
len: 14
v_gene: TRBV18
d_gene: NA
abundance: NA
CDR3aa: CASSPKTSTDTQYF
CDR3nt: TGTGCCAGCTCACCAAAGACTAGCACAGATACGCAGTATTTT

j_gene: TRBJ2-1
len: 16
v_gene: TRBV7-6
d_gene: NA
abundance: NA
CDR3aa: CASSLAGFGSYNEQFF
CDR3nt: TGTGCCAGCAGCTTAGCCGGGTTTGGGTCCTACAATGAGCAGTTCTTC

j_gene: TRBJ1-2
len: 12
v_gene: TRBV9
d_gene: NA
abundance: NA
CDR3aa: CASSVGSRGYTF
CDR3nt: TGTGCCAGCAGCGTAGGTTCGAGGGGCTACACCTTC

j_gene: TRBJ1-2
len: 15
v_gene: TRBV5-8
d_gene: NA
abundance: NA
CDR3aa: CASSQGTRSGYGYTF
CDR3nt: TGTGCCAGCAGCCAGGGGACACGCAGCGGTTATGGCTACACCTTC

j_gene: TRBJ1-6
len: 16
v_gene: TRBV6-1
d_gene: NA
abundance: few
CDR3aa: CASSDKTGQYNSPLHF
CDR3nt: TGTGCCAGCAGTGATAAGACAGGCCAATATAATTCACCCCTCCACTTT

j_gene: TRBJ1-6
len: 18
v_gene: TRBV7-6
d_gene: NA
abundance: NA
CDR3aa: CASSLRQGSTKDNSPLHF
CDR3nt: TGTGCCAGCAGCTTAAGGCAGGGTAGCACGAAAGATAATTCACCCCTCCACTTT

j_gene: TRBJ1-1
len: 12
v_gene: TRBV15
d_gene: NA
abundance: NA
CDR3aa: CASSGVSTEAFF
CDR3nt: TGTGCCTCATCCGGGGTTAGCACTGAAGCTTTCTTT

j_gene: TRBJ1-4
len: 14
v_gene: TRBV28
d_gene: TRBD1
abundance: NA
CDR3aa: CASSPGGREEKLFF
CDR3nt: TGTGCCAGCAGTCCAGGGGGGAGGGAAGAAAAACTGTTTTTT

j_gene: TRBJ2-3
len: 15
v_gene: TRBV5-6
d_gene: NA
abundance: once
CDR3aa: CASSPDSGSTDTQYF
CDR3nt: TGTGCCAGCAGCCCCGACTCCGGTAGCACAGATACGCAGTATTTT

j_gene: TRBJ2-5
len: 15
v_gene: TRBV28
d_gene: NA
abundance: NA
CDR3aa: CASLPPAGFGQTQYF
CDR3nt: TGTGCCAGCCTCCCCCCTGCGGGGTTCGGGCAGACCCAGTACTTC

j_gene: TRBJ2-7
len: 19
v_gene: TRBV4-1
d_gene: NA
abundance: once
CDR3aa: CASSQALPRGGTVTYEQYF
CDR3nt: TGCGCCAGCAGCCAAGCGCTACCGCGAGGGGGGACGGTGACCTACGAGCAGTACTTC

j_gene: TRBJ2-5
len: 13
v_gene: TRBV5-4
d_gene: TRBD1
abundance: NA
CDR3aa: CASSRDRGETQYF
CDR3nt: TGTGCCAGCAGCCGGGACAGGGGGGAGACCCAGTACTTC

j_gene: TRBJ2-5
len: 14
v_gene: TRBV19
d_gene: TRBD2
abundance: NA
CDR3aa: CASSIGLAMETQYF
CDR3nt: TGTGCCAGTAGTATCGGACTAGCGATGGAGACCCAGTACTTC

j_gene: TRBJ2-7
len: 14
v_gene: TRBV7-2
d_gene: TRBD1
abundance: NA
CDR3aa: CASRKDRGTLEQYF
CDR3nt: TGTGCCAGCAGAAAGGACAGGGGAACCCTCGAGCAGTACTTC

j_gene: TRBJ2-5
len: 13
v_gene: TRBV6-6
d_gene: NA
abundance: once
CDR3aa: CASRRFFSETQYF
CDR3nt: TGTGCCAGCAGGCGGTTTTTTTCAGAGACCCAGTACTTC

j_gene: TRBJ1-5
len: 12
v_gene: TRBV28
d_gene: NA
abundance: few
CDR3aa: CASSRRPAAQHF
CDR3nt: TGTGCCAGCAGTCGAAGGCCCGCAGCCCAGCATTTT

j_gene: TRBJ1-6
len: 17
v_gene: TRBV5-1
d_gene: TRBD1
abundance: NA
CDR3aa: CASSLGPNRGGDSPLHF
CDR3nt: TGCGCCAGCAGCTTGGGCCCCAACAGGGGAGGGGATTCACCCCTCCACTTT

j_gene: TRBJ2-3
len: 14
v_gene: TRBV2
d_gene: NA
abundance: NA
CDR3aa: CASSRDGGTDTQYF
CDR3nt: TGTGCCAGTTCACGCGACGGCGGCACAGATACGCAGTATTTT

j_gene: TRBJ1-1
len: 13
v_gene: TRBV19
d_gene: NA
abundance: NA
CDR3aa: CASSRGHSTEAFF
CDR3nt: TGTGCCAGTAGTAGGGGACATTCTACTGAAGCTTTCTTT

j_gene: TRBJ1-1
len: 14
v_gene: TRBV7-2
d_gene: TRBD1
abundance: few
CDR3aa: CASSFGQGNTEAFF
CDR3nt: TGTGCCAGCAGCTTTGGACAGGGGAACACTGAAGCTTTCTTT

j_gene: TRBJ1-4
len: 11
v_gene: TRBV28
d_gene: NA
abundance: NA
CDR3aa: CASSLKEKLFF
CDR3nt: TGTGCCAGCAGTTTGAAGGAAAAACTGTTTTTT

j_gene: TRBJ1-2
len: 13
v_gene: TRBV25-1
d_gene: NA
abundance: NA
CDR3aa: CASSEMGNYGYTF
CDR3nt: TGTGCCAGCAGTGAAATGGGGAACTATGGCTACACCTTC

j_gene: TRBJ2-7
len: 14
v_gene: TRBV6-6
d_gene: TRBD2
abundance: NA
CDR3aa: CASSGTSGSYEQYF
CDR3nt: TGTGCCAGCAGTGGGACTAGCGGATCTTACGAGCAGTACTTC

j_gene: TRBJ2-7
len: 17
v_gene: TRBV25-1
d_gene: TRBD1
abundance: NA
CDR3aa: CASSESSGQEVTYEQYF
CDR3nt: TGTGCCAGCAGTGAATCCTCGGGACAGGAGGTTACCTACGAGCAGTACTTC

j_gene: TRBJ2-1
len: 13
v_gene: TRBV30
d_gene: NA
abundance: NA
CDR3aa: CAWSVRGAGEQFF
CDR3nt: TGTGCCTGGAGTGTACGGGGAGCGGGTGAGCAGTTCTTC

j_gene: TRBJ1-2
len: 16
v_gene: TRBV30
d_gene: TRBD1
abundance: NA
CDR3aa: CAWSVLRTGDIYGYTF
CDR3nt: TGTGCCTGGAGTGTTCTCCGGACAGGGGATATCTATGGCTACACCTTC

j_gene: TRBJ1-6
len: 15
v_gene: TRBV19
d_gene: NA
abundance: NA
CDR3aa: CASREQGSYNSPLHF
CDR3nt: TGTGCCAGTAGGGAGCAAGGTTCCTATAATTCACCCCTCCACTTT

j_gene: TRBJ1-1
len: 11
v_gene: TRBV20-1
d_gene: NA
abundance: once
CDR3aa: CSASNVAEAFF
CDR3nt: TGCAGTGCTAGTAATGTGGCTGAAGCTTTCTTT

j_gene: TRBJ2-1
len: 13
v_gene: TRBV6-6
d_gene: NA
abundance: NA
CDR3aa: CASRRRGRTEQFF
CDR3nt: TGTGCCAGCAGAAGACGGGGGAGGACTGAGCAGTTCTTC

j_gene: TRBJ2-7
len: 15
v_gene: TRBV6-1
d_gene: NA
abundance: few
CDR3aa: CASSAQAVDLYEQYF
CDR3nt: TGTGCCAGCAGTGCCCAGGCGGTTGACCTTTACGAGCAGTACTTC

j_gene: TRBJ2-1
len: 14
v_gene: TRBV7-2
d_gene: NA
abundance: NA
CDR3aa: CASRQGTPGSEQFF
CDR3nt: TGTGCCAGCAGACAAGGGACACCCGGCAGCGAGCAGTTCTTC

j_gene: TRBJ2-1
len: 14
v_gene: TRBV7-9
d_gene: NA
abundance: NA
CDR3aa: CASTTGSLYNEQFF
CDR3nt: TGTGCCAGCACCACAGGGAGTCTGTACAATGAGCAGTTCTTC

j_gene: TRBJ2-2
len: 13
v_gene: TRBV6-5
d_gene: NA
abundance: NA
CDR3aa: CASRIDSTGELFF
CDR3nt: TGTGCCAGCAGAATAGACAGTACCGGGGAGCTGTTTTTT

j_gene: TRBJ1-1
len: 16
v_gene: TRBV11-2
d_gene: TRBD1
abundance: NA
CDR3aa: CASSLVPTGMNTEAFF
CDR3nt: TGTGCCAGCAGCTTAGTTCCGACAGGGATGAACACTGAAGCTTTCTTT

j_gene: TRBJ1-5
len: 17
v_gene: TRBV4-1
d_gene: TRBD1
abundance: NA
CDR3aa: CASSQDMGQGWNQPQHF
CDR3nt: TGCGCCAGCAGCCAAGATATGGGACAGGGCTGGAATCAGCCCCAGCATTTT

j_gene: TRBJ2-7
len: 13
v_gene: TRBV7-3
d_gene: NA
abundance: NA
CDR3aa: CASSFSTGSEQYF
CDR3nt: TGTGCCAGCAGCTTTTCGACAGGCTCCGAGCAGTACTTC